Each of the 27 T cell receptor beta chains below was sequenced from the same sample in a study of post-analysis software for immune sequencing data. The study, taken as a whole, reports: A few TRBV segments occurring more often in patients than controls included TRBV5-6, TRBV5-1 and TRBV20-1.

Libraries were made from TCR beta cDNA, and they carried unique molecular identifiers. TCRdb used MiXCR to reprocess the PCR reads, holding one entry per CDR3 protein. The table includes roughly 730,000 distinct CDR3 sequences, about 32% detected once. No antigens are known for them. Sequenced input: blood. These receptors all come from a girl between 5 and 17 years old with multiple sclerosis.

This clonotype appeared a few times. The V call is TRBV6-4, the J call TRBJ1-2, with 7 bases matching TRBD1. Trimming removed 8 bases from V and 0 bases from J; junction bases left unmatched: 9. Per germline, CDR1 MRHNA and CDR2 SNTAGT. This CDR3 has 15 amino acids. This chain's CDR3 is CASGPTGETNYGYTF. The CDR3 nucleotides read TGTGCCAGCGGTCCAACAGGGGAAACTAACTATGGCTACACCTTC.

This clonotype was observed a few times. V usage is TRBV15 and J usage is TRBJ2-3; a weak D match, TRBD2 (7 bases). The germline CDR1 and CDR2 sequences are LNHNV and YYDKDF (reference sequence). V dropped 1 base and J dropped 4 bases, with 15 bases sitting between them. The CDR3 sequence is 16 residues long. In nucleotides, the CDR3 is TGTGCCACCAGCAGAGGGGGGGGGCGCGGAGCAGATACGCAGTATTTT. As protein: CATSRGGGRGADTQYF.

This clonotype showed up just a few times. The V gene is TRBV18, the J gene TRBJ2-1; 9 nucleotides match TRBD2. Looked up from germline, CDR1 is KGHSH and CDR2 is LQKENI. This CDR3 contains 16 residues. Trimming took 6 bases from V and 3 from J; bases not matched to a gene: 9. CDR3 sequence (DNA): TGTGCCAGCTCGCATGGGAGCGGGGGGTTCTACAATGAGCAGTTCTTC. Its protein is CASSHGSGGFYNEQFF.

This clonotype was detected a few times. V is TRBV24-1 and J is TRBJ2-1, with D possibly being TRBD1 or TRBD2 (5 bases each). V lost 1 base to trimming and J lost 0 bases, with 9 bases between them. The CDR3 covers 16 residues. The germline gives CDR1 KGHDR, CDR2 SFDVKD. The CDR3 nucleotides read TGTGCCACCAGTGATTTAGAGGGGAACTCCTACAATGAGCAGTTCTTC. The encoded protein is CATSDLEGNSYNEQFF.

The chain combines TRBV9 with TRBJ1-2; tentative D call: TRBD1 (5 bases). The CDR3 has 14 amino acids. The V end lost 1 base, the J end lost 2 bases, and 9 bases lay between the germline ends. Germline values: CDR1 SGDLS, CDR2 YYNGEE. In DNA, the CDR3 is TGTGCCAGCAGCGTAACCCAGGGAAACTATGGCTACACCTTC. It codes for CASSVTQGNYGYTF.

The chain has TRBV6-1 and TRBJ1-6; no definite D call. V was cut by 1 base and J by 0 bases, with 10 bases left in between. The germline V gene has CDR1 MNHNS and CDR2 SASEGT. This CDR3 comprises 17 residues. Here the CDR3 reads CASSEVSGSSYNSPLHF. Here the CDR3 DNA reads TGTGCCAGCAGTGAAGTTTCCGGAAGCTCCTATAATTCACCCCTCCACTTT.

V is TRBV4-3 and J is TRBJ1-1; D is possibly TRBD1 (6 bases). The V end was cut by 7 bases, the J end by 3 bases, with 18 bases between. The CDR3 loop spans 15 amino acids. Germline values: CDR1 LGHNA, CDR2 YSLEER. This CDR3 reads CASTRSGGLDTEAFF. CDR3 sequence (DNA): TGCGCCAGCACTCGATCGGGGGGGCTGGACACTGAAGCTTTCTTT.

The rearrangement joins TRBV5-1 to TRBJ2-3; either TRBD1 or TRBD2 may fit D (5 bases each). V was cut by 0 bases and J by 0 bases, with 17 bases left in between. CDR1 is SGHRS and CDR2 is YFSETQ in the germline V gene. This CDR3 comprises 18 residues. The CDR3 DNA sequence: TGCGCCAGCAGCTTGGATCTGTCGGGACGACAAAGCACAGATACGCAGTATTTT. Encoded protein: CASSLDLSGRQSTDTQYF.

V and J are TRBV7-9 and TRBJ2-1; D gene unclear. V dropped 5 bases and J dropped 6 bases, with 23 bases sitting between them. This CDR3 is 17 amino acids long. In germline, CDR1 is SEHNR, CDR2 FQNEAQ (reference sequence). The DNA for the CDR3 is TGTGCCAGCAGCAATCCTTCTAACGCCCAGACGCTCAATGAGCAGTTCTTC. Protein: CASSNPSNAQTLNEQFF. The entire variable domain, with the rest obtained from reference TRBV7-9 and TRBJ2-1, is as follows: DTGVSQNPRHKITKRGQNVTFRCDPISEHNRLYWYRQTLGQGPEFLTYFQNEAQLEKSRLLSDRFSAERPKGSFSTLEIQRTEQGDSAMYLCASSNPSNAQTLNEQFFGPGTRLTVL.

This clonotype appeared once. V and J are TRBV7-9 and TRBJ2-1, with 7 nucleotides matching TRBD1. CDR1 and CDR2 (germline): SEHNR, FQNEAQ (reference sequence). J gave up 14 bases and V 5 bases, and 3 bases lay outside the gene matches. The CDR3 runs to 10 residues. CDR3 in DNA: TGTGCCAGCAGCGGGGACAGAAAGTTCTTC. It codes for CASSGDRKFF.

The chain joins TRBV7-6 to TRBJ2-7, with D possibly TRBD2 on 6 matching bases. CDR3 length: 14 amino acids. Trimming took 5 bases from V and 1 from J, leaving 12 bases between them. Germline CDR1 SGHVS, CDR2 FNYEAQ. CDR3 sequence: CASSRAGQSYEQYF. As DNA, the CDR3 is TGTGCCAGCAGCCGGGCGGGGCAGTCCTACGAGCAGTACTTC.

This clonotype was detected many times. The rearrangement joins TRBV20-1 to TRBJ1-2; TRBD1 matches 10 bases. The CDR3 runs to 13 residues. V was pared by 6 bases and J by 4 bases, with 5 bases of the junction left unmatched. Looked up from germline, CDR1 is DFQATT and CDR2 is SNEGSKA (reference sequence). The DNA of the CDR3 is TGCAGTGCCAGCCGGGACAGGGGCTATGGCTACACCTTC. This translates into CSASRDRGYGYTF.

This clonotype was counted between two and nine times. V and J are TRBV20-1 and TRBJ2-3; D call uncertain. Trimming removed 3 bases from V and 4 bases from J, with 11 bases in between. The CDR3 loop spans 13 amino acids. CDR1 and CDR2 from the germline V gene are DFQATT and SNEGSKA (reference sequence). The CDR3 nucleotides read TGCAGTGCTAGCCCACTCCGGGCAGATACGCAGTATTTT. Its translation: CSASPLRADTQYF.

This clonotype was picked up a small number of times. The CDR3 DNA is TGTGCCAACCCTATCACGCTAGCGGAGGGGAAGAAGCAGTACTTC. As protein: CANPITLAEGKKQYF. The J gene is TRBJ2-7, the V gene TRBV24-1; 7 bases map to TRBD2. Germline V gene lookup returns CDR1 KGHDR and CDR2 SFDVKD. This CDR3 comprises 15 residues. J gave up 8 bases and V 11 bases, and 20 bases lay outside the gene matches.

V gene TRBV10-3 combines with J gene TRBJ2-3; the match to TRBD1 covers 7 bases. Trimming removed 2 bases from V and 2 bases from J; junction bases left unmatched: 10. Germline lookup yields CDR1 ENHRY and CDR2 SYGVKD. The length of the CDR3 is 17 residues. CDR3 amino acids: CAISEQRAGGSTDTQYF. CDR3 sequence (DNA): TGTGCCATCAGTGAGCAAAGGGCAGGGGGATCCACAGATACGCAGTATTTT.

The chain combines TRBV11-2 with TRBJ2-4, with D unresolved. Germline CDR1 SGHAT, CDR2 FQNNGV. The CDR3 consists of 17 residues. V gave up 5 bases and J gave up 0 bases, with 17 bases separating them. The CDR3 region has the DNA TGTGCCAGCAGCCCCCCGGCCAGATCTCCAGCCAAAAACATTCAGTACTTC. This translates into CASSPPARSPAKNIQYF.

The table lists this clonotype with a few counts. The rearrangement links TRBV11-2 to TRBJ1-6; D might be TRBD1 (5 bases). The CDR3 sequence is 16 residues long. In germline, CDR1 is SGHAT, CDR2 FQNNGV. Trimming stripped 2 bases from V and 9 bases from J, with 17 bases between. The CDR3 region has the DNA TGTGCCAGCAGCTTAAGTTCCCAGGGACTCGGTTCACCCCTCCACTTT. Protein: CASSLSSQGLGSPLHF. Combining the CDR3 with reference TRBV11-2 and TRBJ1-6 gives the whole variable domain EAGVAQSPRYKIIEKRQSVAFWCNPISGHATLYWYQQILGQGPKLLIQFQNNGVVDDSQLPKDRFSAERLKGVDSTLKIQPAKLEDSAVYLCASSLSSQGLGSPLHFGNGTRLTVT.

The sample holds many counts of this clonotype. The chain combines TRBV29-1 with TRBJ2-1; D ambiguous. V lost 6 bases and J 8 bases, leaving 11 bases between the germline ends. The CDR3 length is 11 residues. CDR1 is SQVTM, CDR2 ANQGSEA, per germline. This CDR3 is CSVVLFDEQFF. CDR3 in DNA: TGCAGCGTCGTCCTTTTCGATGAGCAGTTCTTC.

The chain carries TRBV24-1 and TRBJ1-2, with 8 bases identical to TRBD1. Trimming at V came to 4 bases and at J to 6 bases, leaving 6 bases not matched to a gene. This CDR3 comprises 14 residues. Germline V lookup: CDR1 KGHDR, CDR2 SFDVKD. CDR3 in amino acids: CATSEAGGKNGYTF. CDR3 DNA sequence: TGTGCCACCAGTGAAGCAGGGGGCAAGAATGGCTACACCTTC.

The CDR3 spells CSARVIHRGYEQYF. CDR3 in DNA: TGCAGTGCTAGGGTGATTCACAGGGGCTACGAGCAGTACTTC. The rearrangement uses TRBV20-1 and TRBJ2-4, with 7 bases that match TRBD1. Gene TRBJ2-7 matches the end of the DNA better, so the J call may be wrong. CDR1 and CDR2 (germline): DFQATT, SNEGSKA (reference sequence). The CDR3 runs to 14 residues.

V gene TRBV7-8 combines with J gene TRBJ2-6; D unclear. V was shortened by 6 bases and J by 0 bases, with 18 bases between the two germline ends. Germline V gene lookup returns CDR1 SGHVS and CDR2 FQNEAQ. The CDR3 totals 18 residues. Written as DNA, the CDR3 is TGTGCCAGCAGGCCGTTGAGAGACGCCTACTCTGGGGCCAACGTCCTGACTTTC. As protein: CASRPLRDAYSGANVLTF. The complete variable domain, with remaining parts taken from reference TRBV7-8 and TRBJ2-6, reads GAGVSQSPRYKVAKRGQDVALRCDPISGHVSLFWYQQALGQGPEFLTYFQNEAQLDKSGLPSDRFFAERPEGSVSTLKIQRTQQEDSAVYLCASRPLRDAYSGANVLTFGAGSRLTVL.

This chain connects TRBV3-1 to TRBJ2-1, with D possibly TRBD2 on 7 matching bases. V was shortened by 7 bases and J by 7 bases, with 17 bases between the two germline ends. There are 14 residues in the CDR3. Germline CDR1 reads LGHDT; CDR2 reads YNNKEL (reference sequence). In DNA, the CDR3 is TGTGCCAGCACGAGGGGGGGGTATCAAAATGAGCAGTTCTTC. Its translation: CASTRGGYQNEQFF.

This clonotype was picked up many times. This chain connects TRBV4-3 to TRBJ2-7; D gene uncertain. The germline V gene has CDR1 LGHNA and CDR2 YSLEER. The V end was cut by 0 bases, the J end by 12 bases, with 12 bases between. The CDR3 sequence is 12 residues long. CDR3 in DNA: TGCGCCAGCAGCCAAGATTACAACCGCCCGTACTTC. Translation: CASSQDYNRPYF.

This clonotype was recorded a few times. The chain is built from TRBV7-8 and TRBJ1-5, with 10 nucleotides matching TRBD1. V gave up 1 base and J gave up 0 bases; unmatched junction bases: 3. The CDR3 extends over 17 amino acids. In germline, CDR1 is SGHVS, CDR2 FQNEAQ. Here the CDR3 DNA reads TGTGCCAGCAGCTTAGGGGGGACAGGGGATAGCAATCAGCCCCAGCATTTT. Protein product: CASSLGGTGDSNQPQHF.

This clonotype was detected a few times. This chain uses TRBV20-1 with TRBJ1-5; tentative D call: TRBD1 (5 bases). CDR3 length equals 15 residues. Trimming stripped 0 bases from V and 1 base from J, with 10 bases between. Germline CDR1 DFQATT, CDR2 SNEGSKA (reference sequence). The CDR3 sequence is CSAREPGGSNQPQHF. CDR3 DNA sequence: TGCAGTGCTAGAGAGCCCGGGGGAAGCAATCAGCCCCAGCATTTT.

This rearrangement joins TRBV20-1 to TRBJ2-5, with D perhaps given as TRBD1 or TRBD2 (5 bases each). CDR3 length equals 14 residues. Trimming removed 5 bases at V and 5 bases at J, with 18 bases between. CDR1 is DFQATT and CDR2 is SNEGSKA in the germline V gene (reference sequence). CDR3 nucleotides: TGCAGTGCTTGGCAGGGCGGGTTCGGGGAGACCCAGTACTTC. Protein sequence: CSAWQGGFGETQYF.

This clonotype showed up just a few times. The V gene is TRBV28, the J gene TRBJ2-7; D unresolved. The CDR3 is 13 residues long. V was shortened by 6 bases and J by 0 bases, with 9 bases between the two germline ends. Germline V CDR1 and CDR2: MDHEN, SYDVKM. The chain's CDR3 is CASRGPLSYEQYF. The CDR3, as DNA: TGTGCCAGCAGGGGCCCGCTCTCCTACGAGCAGTACTTC.